These 7 T cell receptor beta chains were sequenced from one sample in a study of blood T cell repertoires in COVID-19 (TCRdb year 2020). Libraries were made using the immunoSEQ multiplex PCR assay. TCRdb carries this immuneACCESS record with in-frame sequences only. Its versions omit some clonotypes, under half of them owing to an unresolved V gene in the studies checked, with the rest unexplained. Present in this sample are some 530,000 clones, 75% to 90% of which were seen just once. The ten largest clones capture roughly 3.2% of the sample. The sequencing input was peripheral blood. The receptors were sampled from a human donor in a cohort sampled during active COVID-19.

The chain employs TRBV10-3 and TRBJ2-1; TRBD2 agrees at 14 bases. Trimming took 3 bases from V and 9 from J; bases not matched to a gene: 13. Germline values: CDR1 ENHRY, CDR2 SYGVKD. The CDR3 length is 18 residues. The CDR3 bases are TGTGCCATCAGTGATATAGAGACTAGCGGGAGGGATATGACTGAGCAGTTCTTC. It codes for CAISDIETSGRDMTEQFF.

V gene TRBV28 combines with J gene TRBJ2-3; D is perhaps TRBD1 (6 bases). This CDR3 has 16 amino acids. V dropped 7 bases and J dropped 1 base, with 18 bases sitting between them. Looked up from germline, CDR1 is MDHEN and CDR2 is SYDVKM. CDR3 sequence reads: CASTEQGRQGTDTQYF. The CDR3 bases are TGTGCCAGCACCGAACAGGGTCGCCAAGGCACAGATACGCAGTATTTT.

The chain combines TRBV30 with TRBJ1-1; maybe TRBD1 (6 bases). This CDR3 has 13 residues. Germline CDR1 and CDR2: GTSNPN and SVGIG (reference sequence). V lost 1 base and J lost 14, with 20 bases in between. DNA for the CDR3: TGTGCCTGGAGTGAAACCTTGGGGGGAGGGGGATTCTTT. Translated, it gives CAWSETLGGGGFF.

CDR3 coding DNA: TGTGCCAGCAGCCCTGGGACATTGAACACTGAAGCTTTCTTT. It specifies CASSPGTLNTEAFF. The chain employs TRBV4-2 and TRBJ1-1, with D tentatively TRBD1 (6 bases). The germline gives CDR1 LGHNA, CDR2 YNFKEQ. The CDR3 extends over 14 amino acids. The V end lost 4 bases, the J end lost 0 bases, and 9 bases lay between the germline ends.

The chain employs TRBV27 and TRBJ2-1; TRBD1 matches at 10 bases. The CDR3 is made up of 15 amino acids. Per germline, CDR1 MNHEY and CDR2 SMNVEV (reference sequence). The ends lost 3 bases at V and 7 bases at J; junction bases unmatched: 6. DNA for the CDR3: TGTGCCAGCAGTTTCCGGGGACAGGGGTGGAATGAGCAGTTCTTC. Its protein product is CASSFRGQGWNEQFF.

The rearrangement links TRBV12-3 or TRBV12-4 to TRBJ2-7; D is unresolved. The CDR3 extends over 13 amino acids. The V end lost 5 bases, the J end lost 2 bases, and 10 bases lay between the germline ends. The CDR3 region is CASSQVTAYEQYF. The CDR3 DNA reads TGTGCCAGCAGTCAGGTTACGGCCTACGAGCAGTACTTC.

This chain connects TRBV5-1 to TRBJ2-3; 13 nucleotides align to TRBD2. Per the germline V gene, CDR1 is SGHRS and CDR2 is YFSETQ. This CDR3 region has 16 residues. Unmatched junction bases numbered 6, after V lost 6 bases and J lost 2 bases. In DNA form, the CDR3 reads TGCGCCAGCAAAAGGACTAGCGGGAGTTCCACAGATACGCAGTATTTT. It is translated as CASKRTSGSSTDTQYF.